Listed here is a single TCR beta chain. Antigen unknown. The junction and the germline gene differ at one end; a read error may be behind it. TCR beta CDR3 regions were amplified from RNA transcripts. An initial round of RT-PCR targeting the TCR CDR3 relied on the HTBI primer set. TCRdb called the multiplex PCR reads again in MiXCR, with one record for every CDR3 protein. The table lists a few hundred thousand distinct CDR3 sequences, 46% of them singletons, with approximately 8.2% in the top ten. These data are taken from a study of T cells in Graves' hyperthyroidism and ophthalmopathy. Study-wide results and limits: Most clonotypes that expanded in the thyroid above 0.001 also showed up in blood.

Hyperthyroidism in the patients, aged 18 to 65, was newly diagnosed and under 2 months in duration. Lactation, pregnancy, other autoimmune disease or uncontrolled infection led to exclusion of patients. Diagnostic decisions used clinical symptoms, serum thyroxine and TRAb, thyroid ultrasound and orbital computed tomography. CDR3 size: 17 residues. Germline lookup yields CDR1 MNHEY and CDR2 SVGAGI. The sequence derives from a woman aged 18-30 years with Graves' hyperthyroidism. The specimen was peripheral blood or thyroid tissue (not recorded which). The chain recombines TRBV6-5 with TRBJ2-5; 7 bases align to TRBD2. The chain's CDR3 is CASSYQQAGSVQQTQYF. CDR3 bases: TGTGCCAGCAGTTACCAACAAGCGGGGAGTGTCCAACAGACCCAGTACTTC.